One and the same sample provided the 2 T cell receptor beta chains below, sequenced in a study of Tregs in tolerant kidney transplant recipients. The data were produced by immunoSEQ multiplex PCR, yet TCRdb's version contains in-frame clones alone and is incomplete. This listing includes approximately 30,000 clones. The nonmyeloablative bone marrow transplants came from related graft donors, with transient mixed chimerism. The sample consisted of CD4+ T cells from blood (PBMCs), taken 24 months after the transplant. All receptors come from a human patient who received a combined kidney and bone marrow transplant. Some T cells could come from the graft donor.

A remark on this clone: The observed sequence ends 3 residues before the CDR3 terminus, with the missing tail filled in from the germline J gene. V gene TRBV7-9 combines with J gene TRBJ2-5; weak D call: TRBD1 (6 bases). From germline, CDR1 is SEHNR and CDR2 FQNEAQ (reference sequence). The CDR3 contains 15 residues. The V and J ends lost 2 bases and 2 bases respectively, with 12 bases between them. The CDR3 sequence is CASSLYQGLQETQYF. CDR3 DNA (partial): TGTGCCAGCAGCTTATATCAGGGGCTACAAGAGACC.

This chain's CDR3 is CASSQEFEGSYEQYF. The sequenced CDR3 bases are TGTGCCAGCAGCCAAGAGTTCGAGGGCTCCTACGAG. This rearrangement joins TRBV4-2 to TRBJ2-7; possible D gene TRBD2, 5 bases. The read falls 3 residues short of the CDR3 end, and the missing part is taken from the germline J gene. Germline CDR1 and CDR2: LGHNA and YNFKEQ. The CDR3 spans 15 residues. V lost 0 bases to trimming and J lost 0 bases, with 9 bases between them.